This TCR beta chain was profiled in a study of blood T cell repertoires in COVID-19. Study-level background: Samples of COVID-19 (acute and convalescent) were obtained from the United States, Italy and Spain. T cells, B-cell-depleted T cells, or PBMCs supplied cDNA or gDNA.

In the study's own analysis: Estimates of nucleated cell counts were drawn from the amplification of reference gene primers. Sequencing was performed with immunoSEQ multiplex PCR; in TCRdb, only in-frame clones are kept and a portion is missing. D and trimming come from the DNA, and the V and J calls and clone size come from that table. Of roughly 250,000 clones listed, around 84% were seen once; the top ten hold about 1%. Input material: peripheral blood. The TCR sequence derives from a man aged 35-49 years with acute or convalescent COVID-19.

The CDR3 region is CASSYDLGQGAAGELFF. In DNA, the CDR3 is TGTGCCAGCAGTTACGATTTGGGACAGGGGGCCGCCGGGGAGCTGTTTTTT. The J gene is TRBJ2-2, the V gene TRBV6-2 or TRBV6-3, with 12 nucleotides matching TRBD1. The germline V gene has CDR1 MNHEY and CDR2 SVGEGT. The V gene end was trimmed by 2 bases and the J gene end by 6 bases; junction bases not matched to a gene: 7. The CDR3 is 17 residues long.